What follows describes a single T cell receptor beta chain. This clonotype has at least ten counts. Its recognized antigen is unknown. Per-base qualities were not stored, and no clone one base away is much larger. This entry belongs to a study of T cells in Graves' hyperthyroidism and ophthalmopathy (dated by TCRdb to the late 2010s). Broadly, across the study: Peripheral blood was collected at initial diagnosis, before any treatment. The roughly 100 discovery patients were divided at random into training and test sets in a 7:3 ratio. The paper describes TCR Vbeta CDR3 sequencing of 135 peripheral blood samples, made up of around 41 ophthalmopathy patients, some 80 hyperthyroidism patients and some 17 progressor patients. Following sampling, methimazole starting at 30 mg daily was given to hyperthyroidism patients, and high-dose intravenous methylprednisolone was given to ophthalmopathy patients. TCR V-J signatures able to tell the groups apart were searched for in a discovery cohort of approximately 95 patients, of whom over 40 had Graves' ophthalmopathy and roughly 58 had stable Graves' hyperthyroidism. Prospective prediction of ophthalmopathy was tested in an independent validation cohort consisting of fewer than 20 hyperthyroidism patients and 15 or so patients who later progressed to ophthalmopathy. In over five Graves' hyperthyroidism patients, the study also compared T-cell repertoires from thyroid tissue with T-cell repertoires from blood.

Stable Graves' hyperthyroidism was defined as no progression to ophthalmopathy during 18 months of follow-up. Hyperthyroidism patients were newly diagnosed, with disease duration under 2 months, and aged 18 to 65 years. The study excluded patients with uncontrolled infections, other autoimmune diseases, pregnancy or lactation. Diagnoses were established on the basis of clinical symptoms, serum thyroxine and TRAb, thyroid ultrasound, and orbital computed tomography. Ficoll-Paque density gradient centrifugation was used to isolate PBMCs from 8.5 to 10 ml of fresh peripheral blood. Total RNA was extracted using Trizol reagent, and RNA quality was assessed on an Agilent 2100 Bioanalyzer. The TCR beta CDR3 regions were amplified from RNA transcripts. A first-round RT-PCR of the TCR CDR3 used the HTBI primer set with the Qiagen OneStep RT-PCR kit. Libraries were constructed in a second round of multiplex PCR, after which size selection and purification were performed. The libraries were sequenced on an Illumina HiSeq2000 using paired-end 100 bp reads. The authors' analysis ran thus. SOAPnuke was used to process the raw data, removing reads that contained adapters or uncalled bases, had a mean Phred below 15, or lacked an exact match to the constant primer or identifier. High-quality paired reads were merged using COPE v1.2.5, and each unique nucleotide sequence was defined as a clonotype. Clonotypes were aligned to IMGT TRBV, TRBD and TRBJ reference segments using MiTCR v1.1. The analysis included only V-J combinations with a frequency above 0.0001, which together covered roughly 99% of the repertoires. The TCS score was defined as the ratio of F50 (clonal expansion) to E x V (chaos), calculated using BLOSUM62-based TCRdist between CDR3 peptides within each V-J. Welch's t-statistics and random forest reduced around 520 V-J features to 10 to 15, which were used in a naive Bayes classifier (R e1071). In TCRdb, the public reads were trimmed at Q25 with fastp and aligned with MiXCR, with productive beta chains retained. Under each unique CDR3 protein, matching rows form one entry showing the most common genes and DNA. The V and J calls and clone size come from TCRdb's table, not from the authors' own analysis. The sample profile shows a few hundred thousand distinct CDR3 sequences; approximately 15% of them were found once. Roughly 6.6% of the sample is in the top ten clones.

What the research found in general, with its limitations: A 13 V-J signature model separated ophthalmopathy from stable hyperthyroidism, with roughly 88% sensitivity and 81% to 82% specificity in cross-validation and 80%/75% in testing. Most expanded thyroid clonotypes (frequency above 0.001) were also detected in blood, suggesting blood repertoires may reflect thyroid immune responses. During validation, the model predicted progression to ophthalmopathy a median of approximately 6 months ahead of onset, with roughly 65% sensitivity and more than 72% specificity. Sample size was not statistically predetermined, and blinding of investigators to group allocation was not performed.

Inclusive of the bounding cysteine and phenylalanine, the CDR3 is 12 residues long. Of the read, only the CDR3 DNA is kept; its 36 bases are in frame from base 1. V lost 1 base and J lost 9 bases; the stretch between them is 12 bases long. The germline V gene (reference sequence) sets CDR1 to DFQATT and CDR2 to SNEGSKA. The clonotype comes from a woman aged 25-40 years with Graves' hyperthyroidism. The chain employs TRBV20-1 and TRBJ1-2; there is no confident call for the D gene. The sequenced material came from blood. The nucleotide sequence reads as follows: TGCAGTGCTAGAGTCCTGTCGGATCGCTACACCTTC. Its coded protein is CSARVLSDRYTF.